A selection of T cell receptor beta chains follows, all from one sample in a study of CXCR3-negative and CXCR3-positive naive CD8 T cells. TCRdb re-called the 5' RACE reads and gives one entry per CDR3 protein, without DNA. This sample's table has about 150,000 distinct CDR3 sequences. The sequenced sample consisted of naive CXCR3+ CD8+ T cells from blood. The receptor source for this set is a human donor in good health. Some clones in this sample may be carry-over from other donors' samples. The CDR3 runs from the conserved cysteine through the conserved F or W.

v_call	j_call	cdr3_aa
TRBV4-1	TRBJ2-1	CASSQTGTSGGSGEQFF
TRBV29-1	TRBJ1-1	CSVVGGSEAFF
TRBV28	TRBJ2-2	CASSLDRANTGELFF
TRBV13	TRBJ2-1	CASSPGRNEQFF
TRBV5-6	TRBJ2-7	CASSPRTTTYEQYF
TRBV29-1	TRBJ1-2	CSVGDSNYGYTF
TRBV28	TRBJ2-5	CASSLLGTQYF
TRBV11-2	TRBJ2-5	CASSLMRTEETQYF
TRBV28	TRBJ2-7	CASSSQSYEQYF
TRBV9	TRBJ2-2	CASSPPSGGPGELFF
TRBV7-9	TRBJ1-4	CASSLYVAGTATEKLFF
TRBV7-9	TRBJ2-5	CASSRSGARETQYF
TRBV5-1	TRBJ2-1	CASSPLGGTLNEQFF
TRBV2	TRBJ2-7	CASSGGTGGSYEQYF
TRBV5-6	TRBJ2-6	CASSLGAGGANVLTF
TRBV6-2/TRBV6-3	TRBJ2-7	CASTGVGGFYEQYF
TRBV7-2	TRBJ2-3	CASSPRWLAGGPGTDTQYF
TRBV7-9	TRBJ2-5	CASSTWTGGEETQYF
TRBV11-2	TRBJ2-7	CASSLGRGPLYEQYF
TRBV5-4	TRBJ2-3	CASSLVLDTQYF
TRBV7-3	TRBJ2-1	CASSSTGGGNEQFF
TRBV11-2	TRBJ2-2	CASSLIRLANTGELFF
TRBV27	TRBJ2-7	CASSFGHSYEQYF
TRBV5-1	TRBJ1-2	CASSLRSAADGYTF
TRBV19	TRBJ2-7	CAGSMGAGDYEQYF
TRBV7-9	TRBJ1-5	CASSPPGASNQPQHF
TRBV9	TRBJ2-1	CASSGAGGPDNEQFF
TRBV12-3/TRBV12-4	TRBJ2-2	CASSTLAGVNTGELFF
TRBV19	TRBJ2-2	CASSGQSNTGELFF
TRBV7-2	TRBJ1-1	CASTTTGGTEAFF
TRBV29-1	TRBJ2-1	CSVEELAAHNEQFF
TRBV7-8	TRBJ2-2	CASMGGNTGELFF
TRBV11-2	TRBJ2-5	CASSSLFKETQYF
TRBV10-1	TRBJ2-3	CASSEWAQGAQDTQYF
TRBV12-3/TRBV12-4	TRBJ2-5	CASSIDRGEETQYF